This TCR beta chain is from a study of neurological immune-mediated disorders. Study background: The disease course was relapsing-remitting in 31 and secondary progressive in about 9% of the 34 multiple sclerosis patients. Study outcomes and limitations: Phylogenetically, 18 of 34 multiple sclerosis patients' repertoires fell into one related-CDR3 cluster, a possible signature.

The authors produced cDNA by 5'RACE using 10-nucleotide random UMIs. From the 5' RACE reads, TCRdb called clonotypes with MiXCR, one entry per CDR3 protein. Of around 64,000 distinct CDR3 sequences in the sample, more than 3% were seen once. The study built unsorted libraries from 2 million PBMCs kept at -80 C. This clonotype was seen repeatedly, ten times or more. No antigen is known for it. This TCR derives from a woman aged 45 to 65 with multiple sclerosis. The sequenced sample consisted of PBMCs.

DNA of the CDR3: TGTGCCAGCTCACCAAGGACTCAAACCTACGAGCAGTACTTC. This gives the protein CASSPRTQTYEQYF. The V call is TRBV18, the J call TRBJ2-7, with D possibly being TRBD2 (5 bases). Trimming cost V 2 bases and J 2 bases, with 10 bases left between them. Germline lookup yields CDR1 KGHSH and CDR2 LQKENI. The CDR3 length is 14 residues. The variable domain in full, with the rest retrieved from reference TRBV18 and TRBJ2-7, is NAGVMQNPRHLVRRRGQEARLRCSPMKGHSHVYWYRQLPEEGLKFMVYLQKENIIDESGMPKERFSAEFPKEGPSILRIQQVVRGDSAAYFCASSPRTQTYEQYFGPGTRLTVT.